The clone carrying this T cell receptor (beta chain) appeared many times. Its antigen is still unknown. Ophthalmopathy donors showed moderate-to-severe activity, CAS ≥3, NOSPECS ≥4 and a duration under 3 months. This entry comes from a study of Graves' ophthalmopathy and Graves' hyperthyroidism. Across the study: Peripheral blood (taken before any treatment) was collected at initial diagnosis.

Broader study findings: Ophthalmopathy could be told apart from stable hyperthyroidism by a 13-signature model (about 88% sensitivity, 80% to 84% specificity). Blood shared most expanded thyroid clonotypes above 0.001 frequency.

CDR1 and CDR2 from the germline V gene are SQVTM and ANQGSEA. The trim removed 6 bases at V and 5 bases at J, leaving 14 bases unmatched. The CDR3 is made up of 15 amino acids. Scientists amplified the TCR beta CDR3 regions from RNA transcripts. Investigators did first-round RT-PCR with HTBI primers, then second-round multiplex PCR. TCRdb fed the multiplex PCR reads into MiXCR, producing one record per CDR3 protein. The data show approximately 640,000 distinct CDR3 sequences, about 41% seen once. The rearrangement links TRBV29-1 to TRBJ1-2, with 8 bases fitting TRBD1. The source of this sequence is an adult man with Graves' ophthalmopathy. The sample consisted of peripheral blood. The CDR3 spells CSVSPDREVRYGYTF. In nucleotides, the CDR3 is TGCAGCGTATCCCCGGACAGGGAAGTTAGGTATGGCTACACCTTC.